This is a list of T cell receptor beta chains from one sample in a study of metastatic and nonmetastatic thyroid tumors. TCRdb reprocessed the PCR reads using MiXCR. The table has approximately 21,000 clones, 20% seen once. Source material: blood. These receptors were collected from a female donor with papillary thyroid cancer or a benign thyroid nodule (not recorded which). Some clones in this sample may be carry-over from other donors' samples. Each CDR3 is given with its conserved first and last residue. Fields, in order: clone size, D gene, V gene, J gene, CDR3 protein, CDR3 DNA. The D gene is left open where the match is weak. Part of the rows lack a size; the others show once, few, many or a class for expanded clones.

clone_size: many
d_call: NA
v_call: TRBV2
j_call: TRBJ1-5
cdr3_aa: CASSEEGRNQPQHF
cdr3_nt: TGTGCCAGCAGTGAGGAAGGACGGAATCAGCCCCAGCATTTT

clone_size: NA
d_call: TRBD2
v_call: TRBV6-4
j_call: TRBJ2-1
cdr3_aa: CASSSTSGEYNEHFF
cdr3_nt: TGTGCCAGCAGTTCCACTAGCGGGGAGTACAATGAGCATTTCTTC

clone_size: many
d_call: TRBD1
v_call: TRBV5-6
j_call: TRBJ1-6
cdr3_aa: CASSLAQGRSSPLHF
cdr3_nt: TGTGCCAGCAGCTTAGCACAGGGGAGAAGTTCACCCCTCCACTTT

clone_size: many
d_call: TRBD2
v_call: TRBV4-3
j_call: TRBJ2-7
cdr3_aa: CASSQLTSGSSYEQYF
cdr3_nt: TGCGCCAGCAGCCAACTGACTAGCGGGAGCTCCTACGAGCAGTACTTC

clone_size: NA
d_call: TRBD2
v_call: TRBV5-6
j_call: TRBJ2-3
cdr3_aa: CAGGTSGGRLGINTQYF
cdr3_nt: TGTGCCGGAGGGACTAGCGGGGGCCGATTAGGGATAAATACGCAGTATTTT

clone_size: many
d_call: NA
v_call: TRBV7-7
j_call: TRBJ2-3
cdr3_aa: CASSENSGSTDTQYF
cdr3_nt: TGTGCCAGCAGCGAAAATAGCGGTTCCACAGATACGCAGTATTTT

clone_size: many
d_call: NA
v_call: TRBV7-9
j_call: TRBJ2-7
cdr3_aa: CASSPPRDTDGYEQYF
cdr3_nt: TGTGCCAGCAGCCCCCCCCGGGACACCGATGGCTACGAGCAGTACTTC

clone_size: many
d_call: NA
v_call: TRBV7-2
j_call: TRBJ1-1
cdr3_aa: CASSFAQNTEAFF
cdr3_nt: TGTGCCAGCAGCTTCGCACAGAACACTGAAGCTTTCTTT

clone_size: many
d_call: TRBD1
v_call: TRBV4-3
j_call: TRBJ2-7
cdr3_aa: CASSQGTGVEEQYF
cdr3_nt: TGCGCCAGCAGCCAAGGCACAGGGGTGGAAGAGCAGTACTTC

clone_size: many
d_call: NA
v_call: TRBV10-3
j_call: TRBJ2-7
cdr3_aa: CAISEVVSSYEQYF
cdr3_nt: TGTGCCATCAGTGAGGTGGTGAGCTCCTACGAGCAGTACTTC

clone_size: NA
d_call: TRBD2
v_call: TRBV11-1
j_call: TRBJ2-3
cdr3_aa: CASSPAPLMSGGFEDTQYF
cdr3_nt: TGTGCCAGCAGCCCAGCCCCACTAATGTCGGGAGGGTTTGAGGATACGCAGTATTTT

clone_size: NA
d_call: TRBD1
v_call: TRBV5-1
j_call: TRBJ2-2
cdr3_aa: CASSPPLTGLGTGELFF
cdr3_nt: TGCGCCAGCAGCCCACCGCTGACAGGGTTGGGCACCGGGGAGCTGTTTTTT

clone_size: many
d_call: TRBD2
v_call: TRBV5-1
j_call: TRBJ2-1
cdr3_aa: CARPSSPAGGGSNEQFF
cdr3_nt: TGCGCCAGACCCTCAAGCCCAGCGGGGGGCGGGTCCAATGAGCAGTTCTTC

clone_size: NA
d_call: NA
v_call: TRBV6-1
j_call: TRBJ1-1
cdr3_aa: CASRLQGGNTESFF
cdr3_nt: TGTGCCAGCAGACTACAGGGTGGGAACACTGAATCTTTCTTT

clone_size: NA
d_call: NA
v_call: TRBV5-1
j_call: TRBJ1-2
cdr3_aa: CASSLGGGVSNYGYTF
cdr3_nt: TGCGCCAGCAGCTTGGGAGGAGGAGTGTCGAACTATGGCTACACCTTC

clone_size: NA
d_call: NA
v_call: TRBV6-2/TRBV6-3
j_call: TRBJ1-1
cdr3_aa: CASRGTITEAFF
cdr3_nt: TGTGCCAGCAGAGGGACAATCACTGAAGCTTTCTTT

clone_size: many
d_call: TRBD1
v_call: TRBV7-6
j_call: TRBJ2-7
cdr3_aa: CASSPNLHKTGALTYEQYF
cdr3_nt: TGTGCCAGCAGTCCCAACCTTCATAAAACAGGGGCTTTAACCTACGAGCAGTACTTC

clone_size: many
d_call: NA
v_call: TRBV10-1
j_call: TRBJ1-2
cdr3_aa: CASSEENVPNGYTF
cdr3_nt: TGCGCCAGCAGTGAGGAGAACGTTCCTAATGGCTACACCTTC

clone_size: NA
d_call: TRBD2
v_call: TRBV11-1
j_call: TRBJ2-7
cdr3_aa: CAGKRSAGGPPGEQYF
cdr3_nt: TGTGCCGGCAAACGATCGGCGGGAGGGCCGCCTGGTGAGCAGTACTTC

clone_size: NA
d_call: NA
v_call: TRBV12-5
j_call: TRBJ1-1
cdr3_aa: CASGFGTEDFF
cdr3_nt: TGTGCTAGTGGTTTTGGCACTGAAGACTTCTTT

clone_size: many
d_call: NA
v_call: TRBV19
j_call: TRBJ1-1
cdr3_aa: CASSFDPNTEAFF
cdr3_nt: TGTGCCAGTAGTTTCGACCCGAACACTGAAGCTTTCTTT

clone_size: many
d_call: NA
v_call: TRBV11-2
j_call: TRBJ2-7
cdr3_aa: CASSLRWTDHEQYF
cdr3_nt: TGTGCCAGCAGCTTAAGGTGGACCGACCACGAGCAGTACTTC

clone_size: medium-sized
d_call: NA
v_call: TRBV28
j_call: TRBJ1-4
cdr3_aa: CASRQQGIVKLFF
cdr3_nt: TGTGCCAGCAGACAACAGGGTATTGTAAAACTGTTTTTT

clone_size: many
d_call: NA
v_call: TRBV10-3
j_call: TRBJ2-1
cdr3_aa: CAISVRASGEQFF
cdr3_nt: TGTGCCATCAGCGTCCGGGCCTCAGGGGAGCAGTTCTTC

clone_size: medium-sized
d_call: TRBD2
v_call: TRBV6-5
j_call: TRBJ2-7
cdr3_aa: CASSYSFGRAAYEQYF
cdr3_nt: TGTGCCAGCAGTTACTCGTTCGGGAGGGCCGCCTACGAGCAGTACTTC

clone_size: few
d_call: TRBD2
v_call: TRBV6-1
j_call: TRBJ2-3
cdr3_aa: CASVAGGTDTQYF
cdr3_nt: TGTGCCAGCGTAGCGGGTGGCACAGATACGCAGTATTTT

clone_size: many
d_call: NA
v_call: TRBV20-1
j_call: TRBJ1-1
cdr3_aa: CSAREIMNTEAFF
cdr3_nt: TGCAGTGCTAGAGAAATAATGAACACTGAAGCTTTCTTT

clone_size: medium-sized
d_call: TRBD2
v_call: TRBV19
j_call: TRBJ2-5
cdr3_aa: CASQARGGLETQYF
cdr3_nt: TGTGCCAGTCAAGCACGGGGGGGGCTAGAGACCCAGTACTTC

clone_size: NA
d_call: NA
v_call: TRBV6-1
j_call: TRBJ2-7
cdr3_aa: CASSTGWGNLAHGEQYF
cdr3_nt: TGTGCCAGCAGCACGGGGTGGGGGAATCTAGCCCATGGCGAGCAGTACTTC

clone_size: NA
d_call: NA
v_call: TRBV20-1
j_call: TRBJ2-7
cdr3_aa: CSASNGRQYQYF
cdr3_nt: TGCAGTGCTAGTAATGGGAGACAGTACCAGTACTTC

clone_size: many
d_call: TRBD2
v_call: TRBV11-2
j_call: TRBJ2-1
cdr3_aa: CASSPPLSGIKFF
cdr3_nt: TGTGCCAGCAGCCCCCCTCTAAGCGGGATTAAGTTCTTC

clone_size: once
d_call: NA
v_call: TRBV9
j_call: TRBJ1-6
cdr3_aa: CASSPGRWGGSPLHF
cdr3_nt: TGTGCCAGCAGCCCCGGGCGATGGGGCGGATCACCCCTCCACTTT

clone_size: many
d_call: NA
v_call: TRBV30
j_call: TRBJ1-1
cdr3_aa: CAWSVVSQQSMNTEAFF
cdr3_nt: TGTGCCTGGAGTGTAGTTTCCCAACAGAGCATGAACACTGAAGCTTTCTTT

clone_size: medium-sized
d_call: TRBD1
v_call: TRBV30
j_call: TRBJ1-3
cdr3_aa: CAWSPRQGRNTIYF
cdr3_nt: TGTGCCTGGAGTCCCCGACAGGGCCGAAACACCATATATTTT

clone_size: NA
d_call: NA
v_call: TRBV9
j_call: TRBJ1-1
cdr3_aa: CASSSSRWGGTEFFF
cdr3_nt: TGTGCCAGCAGTTCCTCTCGATGGGGAGGAACTGAATTTTTCTTT

clone_size: medium-sized
d_call: TRBD1
v_call: TRBV28
j_call: TRBJ1-3
cdr3_aa: CASRTPGDSLANTIYF
cdr3_nt: TGTGCCAGCAGAACTCCGGGGGACAGCCTTGCAAACACCATATATTTT

clone_size: NA
d_call: NA
v_call: TRBV3-1
j_call: TRBJ1-1
cdr3_aa: CASSRQEMNTEAFF
cdr3_nt: TGTGCCAGCAGCCGTCAGGAAATGAACACTGAAGCTTTCTTT

clone_size: medium-sized
d_call: TRBD2
v_call: TRBV2
j_call: TRBJ2-7
cdr3_aa: CASRGLGAGEQYF
cdr3_nt: TGTGCCAGCAGGGGACTAGGGGCAGGGGAGCAGTACTTC

clone_size: medium-sized
d_call: NA
v_call: TRBV3-1
j_call: TRBJ1-2
cdr3_aa: CASSQDRQGRVTF
cdr3_nt: TGTGCCAGCAGCCAAGATAGGCAGGGAAGGGTCACCTTC

clone_size: NA
d_call: NA
v_call: TRBV5-8
j_call: TRBJ2-3
cdr3_aa: CASSFQGTQYF
cdr3_nt: TGTGCCAGCAGTTTTCAGGGGACGCAGTATTTT

clone_size: many
d_call: NA
v_call: TRBV4-3
j_call: TRBJ2-7
cdr3_aa: CASSQGNEQYF
cdr3_nt: TGCGCCAGCAGCCAGGGTAACGAGCAGTACTTC

clone_size: NA
d_call: NA
v_call: TRBV6-2/TRBV6-3
j_call: TRBJ2-3
cdr3_aa: CASSYYEDVIDTQYF
cdr3_nt: TGTGCCAGCAGTTACTACGAGGATGTTATTGATACGCAGTATTTT

clone_size: few
d_call: NA
v_call: TRBV28
j_call: TRBJ2-1
cdr3_aa: CASWETGNEQFF
cdr3_nt: TGTGCCAGCTGGGAGACGGGAAATGAGCAGTTCTTC

clone_size: NA
d_call: TRBD2
v_call: TRBV27
j_call: TRBJ2-7
cdr3_aa: CASKVAGGWSSYEKYF
cdr3_nt: TGTGCCAGCAAAGTAGCGGGAGGTTGGAGCTCCTACGAGAAGTACTTC

clone_size: NA
d_call: TRBD2
v_call: TRBV11-2
j_call: TRBJ2-1
cdr3_aa: CASSLLGTSYNEQFF
cdr3_nt: TGTGCCAGCAGCTTATTGGGGACTAGCTACAATGAGCAGTTCTTC